The 25 T cell receptor beta chains presented below share a single source sample, sequenced in a study of T cells in Graves' hyperthyroidism and ophthalmopathy (dated by TCRdb to between 2019 and 2020). The library was prepared using multiplex PCR. These reads were obtained on an Illumina HiSeq 2000. The TCR beta CDR3 regions were amplified from RNA transcripts. A first-round RT-PCR of the TCR CDR3 used the HTBI primer set with the Qiagen OneStep RT-PCR kit. The raw public reads went through TCRdb reprocessing: fastp at Q25, MiXCR clone calling, in-frame beta chains kept. When rows share a CDR3 protein, they turn into one entry using the most common DNA and genes. In this sample the table shows a few hundred thousand distinct CDR3 sequences, over 13% of which occur a single time. The top ten clonotypes cover 15% to 20% of the sample. Sequenced input: blood. These receptors all come from a woman younger than 35 with Graves' hyperthyroidism.

At least ten counts were recorded for this clonotype. This chain connects TRBV12-3 or TRBV12-4 to TRBJ1-2, with unresolved D. V dropped 6 bases and J dropped 2 bases, with 10 bases sitting between them. This CDR3 has 13 residues. Here the CDR3 reads CASRPGSNYGYTF. The DNA of the CDR3 is TGTGCCAGCAGACCCGGGAGCAACTATGGCTACACCTTC.

There are many counts of this clonotype. The chain joins TRBV27 to TRBJ1-1; maybe TRBD1 (5 bases). The V and J ends lost 1 base and 0 bases respectively, with 9 bases between them. The CDR3 totals 15 residues. The germline V gene encodes CDR1 MNHEY and CDR2 SMNVEV (reference sequence). The CDR3 here is CASSLLGTVNTEAFF. The CDR3 nucleotides read TGTGCCAGCAGTTTATTGGGGACCGTGAACACTGAAGCTTTCTTT.

In this sample, this clonotype turned up many times. This chain uses TRBV15 with TRBJ2-7; perhaps TRBD2 as D (5 bases). Germline V gene data show CDR1 as LNHNV and CDR2 as YYDKDF (reference sequence). Deletions cut 0 bases from V and 6 bases from J, with 18 bases between. The CDR3 sequence is 16 residues long. The CDR3 region has the DNA TGTGCCACCAGCAGAGATAGCGACCCCCTAATTGGCGAGCAGTACTTC. Translating gives CATSRDSDPLIGEQYF.

This clonotype has ten or more counts. V usage is TRBV6-2 or TRBV6-3 and J usage is TRBJ2-3; D uncertain. V dropped 2 bases and J dropped 5 bases, with 8 bases sitting between them. The CDR3 has 13 amino acids. CDR1 and CDR2 (germline): MNHEY, SVGEGT. This CDR3 reads CASSYGLEDTQYF. The DNA of the CDR3 is TGTGCCAGCAGTTACGGCTTGGAAGATACGCAGTATTTT.

The table lists this clonotype with a few counts. The chain couples TRBV20-1 to TRBJ2-2, with 7 bases matching TRBD1. With 5 bases clipped from V and 3 bases from J, the junction kept 9 bases outside the gene matches. Germline V lookup: CDR1 DFQATT, CDR2 SNEGSKA (reference sequence). The CDR3 contains 15 residues. CDR3: CSAPRAGGYTGELFF. DNA for the CDR3: TGCAGTGCTCCCCGGGCAGGGGGTTACACCGGGGAGCTGTTTTTT.

The table lists this clonotype with many counts. J is TRBJ2-3 and V is TRBV29-1; 7 nucleotides match TRBD2. V shed 5 bases and J 2 bases; nucleotides not matched to a gene: 4. The germline gives CDR1 SQVTM, CDR2 ANQGSEA. This CDR3 has 13 amino acids. The chain's CDR3 is CSVRAGLTDTQYF. DNA of the CDR3: TGCAGCGTTCGAGCGGGGCTCACAGATACGCAGTATTTT.

This clonotype was picked up many times. This chain uses TRBV11-3 with TRBJ1-1; D gene ambiguous. Between the trimmed V and J ends, which lost 5 bases and 11 bases, there was a span of 12 bases. Germline-derived CDR1 and CDR2 are SGHNT and YENEEA. The CDR3 extends over 11 amino acids. DNA for the CDR3: TGTGCCAGCAGCCAAGGCAACCCGGCTTTCTTT. Residues: CASSQGNPAFF.

In its sample, this clonotype was seen many times. V usage is TRBV24-1 and J usage is TRBJ2-2; 10 bases line up with TRBD1. Germline assignment: CDR1 KGHDR and CDR2 SFDVKD. This CDR3 has 18 residues. V lost 2 bases and J lost 2; bases outside the gene matches: 7. The CDR3 is CATSDSAGTGVNTGELFF. CDR3 nucleotides: TGTGCCACCAGTGATTCCGCCGGGACAGGGGTTAACACCGGGGAGCTGTTTTTT.

In its sample, this clonotype was seen many times. This rearrangement joins TRBV6-2 or TRBV6-3 to TRBJ2-7, with D perhaps TRBD1 (5 bases). V lost 8 bases and J lost 0, with 14 bases in between. The CDR3 consists of 14 residues. CDR1 MNHEY and CDR2 SVGEGT come from the germline V gene. The CDR3: CASDGRANSYEQYF. CDR3 nucleotide sequence: TGTGCCAGCGATGGCAGGGCGAACTCCTACGAGCAGTACTTC.

This clonotype was recorded a few times. The rearrangement links TRBV9 to TRBJ2-1; D could derive from TRBD1 or TRBD2 (5 bases each). CDR3 length: 13 residues. V lost 3 bases to trimming and J lost 6 bases, with 10 bases between them. Germline CDR1 is SGDLS and CDR2 is YYNGEE. The CDR3 protein is CASSGRGFNEQFF. CDR3 in DNA: TGTGCCAGCAGCGGTCGGGGCTTCAATGAGCAGTTCTTC. Combining the CDR3 with reference TRBV9 and TRBJ2-1 gives the whole variable domain DSGVTQTPKHLITATGQRVTLRCSPRSGDLSVYWYQQSLDQGLQFLIQYYNGEERAKGNILERFSAQQFPDLHSELNLSSLELGDSALYFCASSGRGFNEQFFGPGTRLTVL.

In nucleotides, the CDR3 is TGTGCCAGCAGGGGGGGAGGGTTTGAGGAGCAGTACTTC. Its protein is CASRGGGFEEQYF. This rearrangement joins TRBV25-1 to TRBJ2-7, with 7 bases lining up with TRBD2. The CDR3 spans 13 residues. Germline values: CDR1 MGHDK, CDR2 SYGVNS. The V segment lost 6 bases and the J segment 7 bases; nucleotides outside the gene matches: 9.

This clonotype has a count of ten or more. The chain joins TRBV6-5 to TRBJ2-1; no firm D call. There are 13 residues in the CDR3. V was trimmed by 2 bases and J by 5 bases, leaving 7 bases between them. CDR1 is MNHEY, CDR2 SVGAGI, per germline. The CDR3 nucleotides are TGTGCCAGCAGTTACAGGCCCAACAATGAGCAGTTCTTC. Translating gives CASSYRPNNEQFF.

The CDR3 DNA follows: TGCAGTGCTAGCGGGGATAGCGGCTTCTCCTACGAGCAGTACTTC. Translation: CSASGDSGFSYEQYF. The chain combines TRBV20-1 with TRBJ2-7, with D possibly TRBD2 on 6 matching bases. CDR3 size: 15 residues. Germline V gives CDR1 DFQATT, CDR2 SNEGSKA (reference sequence). V dropped 3 bases and J dropped 0 bases, with 15 bases sitting between them.

The V call is TRBV2, the J call TRBJ1-5; no firm D call. The CDR3 consists of 15 residues. Trimming cost V 1 base and J 4 bases, with 11 bases left between them. In germline, CDR1 is SNHLY, CDR2 FYNNEI. CDR3 DNA sequence: TGTGCCAGCAGTGAAGGGGCGTGGCGGAATCAGCCCCAGCATTTT. This encodes CASSEGAWRNQPQHF.

There are a few counts of this clonotype. V and J are TRBV3-1 and TRBJ1-1; no clear D gene. Germline V gene sequence: CDR1 LGHDT, CDR2 YNNKEL (reference sequence). This CDR3 is 14 amino acids long. Trimming took off 0 bases at V and 10 bases at J, with 15 bases between the two ends. The CDR3 nucleotides are TGTGCCAGCAGCCAAGATAAAGGGATCGGCGGAGCTTTCTTT. This sequence encodes CASSQDKGIGGAFF.

The V gene is TRBV20-1, the J gene TRBJ2-3, with D perhaps TRBD2 (7 bases). Germline V gene lookup returns CDR1 DFQATT and CDR2 SNEGSKA (reference sequence). The V end was cut by 5 bases, the J end by 0 bases, with 18 bases between. The CDR3 consists of 16 residues. CDR3 sequence: CSAEGGEGPSTDTQYF. In nucleotides, the CDR3 is TGCAGTGCTGAAGGGGGGGAGGGGCCTAGCACAGATACGCAGTATTTT.

The chain joins TRBV29-1 to TRBJ1-2, with a possible D match to TRBD1 (5 bases). CDR3 length: 14 residues. The ends were cut back, 4 bases at V and 3 bases at J, with 15 bases in the middle. CDR1 and CDR2 from the germline V gene are SQVTM and ANQGSEA. The CDR3, as DNA: TGCAGCGTTGGAGGCAGGGATTGGGACTATGGCTACACCTTC. It specifies CSVGGRDWDYGYTF.

This clonotype has just a few counts. V usage is TRBV6-1 and J usage is TRBJ2-1, with D tentatively TRBD2 (6 bases). The CDR3 consists of 15 residues. The V gene's germline CDR1 is MNHNS and CDR2 SASEGT. Between the trimmed V and J ends, which lost 4 bases and 3 bases, there was a span of 13 bases. CDR3 protein: CASSALMGGYNEQFF. The CDR3 DNA follows: TGTGCCAGCAGTGCCCTCATGGGGGGCTACAATGAGCAGTTCTTC.

This clonotype was picked up a small number of times. The V and J genes are TRBV30 and TRBJ2-2; TRBD2 agrees at 13 bases. Germline values: CDR1 GTSNPN, CDR2 SVGIG (reference sequence). With V trimmed by 2 bases and J by 4 bases, 10 bases remained unmatched. The CDR3 totals 18 residues. CDR3 loop: CAWSPMGLAGRSTGELFF. CDR3 nucleotides: TGTGCCTGGAGTCCCATGGGACTAGCGGGAAGGAGCACCGGGGAGCTGTTTTTT.

This clonotype has at least ten counts. The V and J genes are TRBV25-1 and TRBJ1-2; 7 bases are shared with TRBD1. The germline gives CDR1 MGHDK, CDR2 SYGVNS. This CDR3 region has 13 residues. With 1 base clipped from V and 8 bases from J, the junction kept 4 bases outside the gene matches. CDR3 nucleotide sequence: TGTGCCAGCAGTGAATTACAGGGGCGCGGCTACACCTTC. Its translation: CASSELQGRGYTF.

This clonotype was recorded a few times. The chain links TRBV4-1 to TRBJ2-1, with 11 bases lining up with TRBD2. CDR1 MGHRA and CDR2 YSYEKL come from the germline V gene. The CDR3 runs to 14 residues. Trimming at V came to 8 bases and at J to 7 bases, leaving 7 bases not matched to a gene. As DNA, the CDR3 is TGCGCCAGCCAGCTAGCGGGAGGAGGGAATGAGCAGTTCTTC. Translated, it gives CASQLAGGGNEQFF.

In this sample, this clonotype turned up many times. V and J are TRBV5-1 and TRBJ2-7; 10 positions agree with TRBD2. CDR1 and CDR2 (germline): SGHRS, YFSETQ. The CDR3 has 15 amino acids. V gave up 4 bases and J gave up 5 bases; unmatched junction bases: 9. CDR3 in DNA: TGCGCCAGCAGCCCTAGATCTAGCGGGAGCCACGAGCAGTACTTC. Translation gives CASSPRSSGSHEQYF.

This clonotype was recorded once. V and J are TRBV5-6 and TRBJ1-3, with D perhaps TRBD1 (5 bases). The CDR3 is made up of 14 amino acids. Germline CDR1 is SGHDT and CDR2 is YYEEEE. The V gene lost 4 bases and the J gene lost 4 bases, with 12 bases spanning the gap. CDR3 DNA: TGTGCCAGCAGCACCCTGGACATAGGAAACACCATATATTTT. Protein: CASSTLDIGNTIYF.

This clonotype came up many times. CDR3 in DNA: TGTGCCAGCAGCAAACAGGTCGTTCCTACAGATACGCAGTATTTT. Protein sequence: CASSKQVVPTDTQYF. This chain uses TRBV11-2 with TRBJ2-3, with D perhaps matching TRBD1 (5 bases). Germline V gene sequence: CDR1 SGHAT, CDR2 FQNNGV. The CDR3 consists of 15 residues. V gave up 5 bases and J gave up 3 bases, with 15 bases separating them.

This clonotype was counted ten times or more. The chain carries TRBV7-3 and TRBJ1-2; D unresolved. Trimming left V 0 bases short and J 6 bases short, with 14 bases between. Germline V gene lookup returns CDR1 SGHTA and CDR2 FQGTGA. The CDR3 runs 15 residues. The CDR3 is CASSLTQARANGYTF. CDR3 nucleotides: TGTGCCAGCAGCTTAACCCAGGCCAGAGCAAATGGCTACACCTTC. The variable domain in full, with the rest retrieved from reference TRBV7-3 and TRBJ1-2, is GAGVSQTPSNKVTEKGKYVELRCDPISGHTALYWYRQSLGQGPEFLIYFQGTGAADDSGLPNDRFFAVRPEGSVSTLKIQRTERGDSAVYLCASSLTQARANGYTFGSGTRLTVV.